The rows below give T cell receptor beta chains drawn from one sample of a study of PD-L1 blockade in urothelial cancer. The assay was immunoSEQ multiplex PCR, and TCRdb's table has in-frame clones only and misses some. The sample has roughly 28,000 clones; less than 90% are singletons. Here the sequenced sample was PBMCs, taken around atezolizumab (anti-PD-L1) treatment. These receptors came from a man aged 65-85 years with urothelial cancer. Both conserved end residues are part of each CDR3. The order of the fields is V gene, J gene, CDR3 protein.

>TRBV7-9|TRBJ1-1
CASSRTFEAFF
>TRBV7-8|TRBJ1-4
CASSLARWQGALTTNEKLFF
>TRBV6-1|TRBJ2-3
CASSVGTGDTGDTQYF
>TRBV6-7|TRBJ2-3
CASSYESGDTQYF
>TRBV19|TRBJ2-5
CASSAPGVQETQYF
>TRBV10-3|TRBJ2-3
CATKQGPSATSTDTQYF
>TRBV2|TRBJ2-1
CASSLLMDKGKQFF
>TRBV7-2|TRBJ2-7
CASSFAAGLAGVEQYF
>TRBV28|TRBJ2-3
CASSTTRSGTDTQYF
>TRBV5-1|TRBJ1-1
CASSLEGTALNTEAFF
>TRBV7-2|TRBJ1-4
CASSFDGQSNEKLFF
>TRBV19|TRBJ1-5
CASDPGQGVSQPQHF
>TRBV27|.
CASGLGGLAESEQYF
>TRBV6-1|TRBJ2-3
CASRPGTALTDTQYF
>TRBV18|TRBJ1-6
CASSQAGHGNSPLHF
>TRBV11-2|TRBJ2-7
CASSLNSTGVGEQYF
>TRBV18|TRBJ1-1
CASVQTGGITEAFF
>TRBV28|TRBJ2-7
CASSLGGGYEQYF
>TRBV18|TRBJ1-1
CASSPTGGSTEAFF
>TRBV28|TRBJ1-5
CASSGRPLTASNGQPQHF
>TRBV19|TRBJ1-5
CASRRELGQPQHF
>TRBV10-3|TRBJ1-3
CAIGGADYSGNTIYF
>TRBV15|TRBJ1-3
CATSTQGVVGNTIYF
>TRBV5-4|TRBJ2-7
CASSSPPAGGFYEQYF
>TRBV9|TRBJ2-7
CASSSGGTGDEQYF
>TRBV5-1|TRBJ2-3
CASSFTGKATQYF
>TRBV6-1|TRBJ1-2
CASSEKFLGQLGGYTF
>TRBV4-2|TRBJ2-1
CASSQGGTEKFYNEQFF
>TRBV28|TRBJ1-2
CASSPPGLPQSYGYTF
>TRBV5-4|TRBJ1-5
CATGSGVGIQPQHF
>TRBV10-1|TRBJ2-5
CASSLSGRMETQYF
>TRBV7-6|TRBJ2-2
CAIQNTGELFF
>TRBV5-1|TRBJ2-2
CASSPRGGGGHTGELFF
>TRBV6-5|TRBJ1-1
CASSTIGAMNTEAFF
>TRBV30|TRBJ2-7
CAWSVPECPGVGDF
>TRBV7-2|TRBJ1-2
CASAPRSYGYTF
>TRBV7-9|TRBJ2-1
CASSITLAATYNEQFF
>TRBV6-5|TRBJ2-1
CATALRTVSKQFF
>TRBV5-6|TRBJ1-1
CASSLVRTELNTEAFF
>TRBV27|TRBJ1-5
CASSLSRGTFAHQPQHF
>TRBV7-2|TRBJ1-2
CASSLSEGMRGYTF
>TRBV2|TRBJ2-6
CASRGGLAGANSGANVLTF
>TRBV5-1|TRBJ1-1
CASTFSGENTEAFF
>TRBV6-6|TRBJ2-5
CASSNPGVQETQYF
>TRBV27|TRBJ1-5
CASSSNRGSQPQHF
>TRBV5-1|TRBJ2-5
CASSLGEGKFGTQYF
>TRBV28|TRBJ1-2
CASKPSGGLYGYTF
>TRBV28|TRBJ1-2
CASRIVNYGYTF
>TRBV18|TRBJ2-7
CASSPAGTSGSRNEQYF
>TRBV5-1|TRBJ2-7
CASSALLTGGEQYF
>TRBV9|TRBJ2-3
CASSRGPGTDTQYF
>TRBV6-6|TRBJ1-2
CATSGDYGYTF
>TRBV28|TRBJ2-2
CASSLSRNTGELFF
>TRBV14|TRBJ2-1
CASSQVRGGRYEQFF
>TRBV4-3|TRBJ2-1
CASSQSYNNEQFF
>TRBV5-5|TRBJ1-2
CASSLDSHGYTF
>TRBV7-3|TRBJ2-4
CASSRLGGGIQYF